This T cell receptor beta chain was sequenced in a study of shared clonotypes between healthy human individuals. The wider study: Three men and a couple of women, aged 18 to 49, were donors. General study points: Depth was large, yet rarefaction showed that sorted-subset sequencing was incomplete.

Remarks on this clone: Its target is not known.

The CDR3 is 16 amino acids. CDR1 is ENHRY, CDR2 SYGVKD, per germline. The V end lost 3 bases, the J end lost 3 bases, and 18 bases lay between the germline ends. The method was immunoSEQ multiplex PCR; TCRdb's version includes in-frame clones alone and lacks a portion of them. The sample carries over 2 million clones, 85% to 95% recorded once. CD45RO-negative, CCR7-positively selected cells formed the naive CD8 fraction, excluding terminally differentiated effector memory CD45RA+ cells. The receptor was isolated from a man aged 18 to 29 in good health. Sample: naive CD8+ T cells sorted from blood. The V gene is TRBV10-3, the J gene TRBJ2-7; the D gene could be TRBD1 or TRBD2 (5 bases each). Written as DNA, the CDR3 is TGTGCCATCAGTGAACCGGGACCCAGGATTGACTACGAGCAGTACTTC. This gives the protein CAISEPGPRIDYEQYF.